Described below is a single T cell receptor beta chain sequence and its context. This sample was included in a study of cytomegalovirus exposure and HLA in healthy donors. 13 Jbeta primers and 60 Vbeta primers were used for the PCR. Some clones are missing from TCRdb's copy, which holds only in-frame ones; the method was immunoSEQ multiplex PCR. The sample table includes some 43,000 clones. After removal of 1 base from V and 4 bases from J, the junction contained 5 bases not matched to a gene. There are 15 residues in the CDR3. Germline CDR1 is SGHNT and CDR2 is YENEEA. The chain links TRBV11-3 to TRBJ2-5; the match to TRBD2 covers 8 bases. The sequenced material came from PBMCs. This TCR was sampled from a woman aged 25 to 39 in good health and CMV-seronegative. CDR3 loop: CASSLAREGRETQYF. CDR3 nucleotide sequence: TGTGCCAGCAGCTTAGCCCGGGAGGGAAGAGAGACCCAGTACTTC.